The clone carrying this TCR beta chain was seen many times. Its cognate antigen is unknown. The germline V gene has CDR1 SGHTA and CDR2 FQGTGA. Trimming pared 2 bases from V and 1 base from J, leaving 6 bases between. This CDR3 is 15 amino acids long. The entry originates in a study of neurological immune-mediated disorders. Study-level results: HTLV-1-associated myelopathy had the most TCR clonal expansion, while multiple sclerosis had the least, a level that fell below healthy controls.

cDNA synthesis was performed by 5'RACE with 10-nucleotide random UMIs. TCRdb reanalysed the 5' RACE reads using MiXCR and keeps one entry per CDR3 protein. The table records around 40,000 distinct CDR3 sequences, 6.5% to 8.5% of them present only once. J is TRBJ2-6 and V is TRBV7-3; D ambiguous. Sequencing used CD4+ T cells from blood. The origin of this receptor is a man aged 50 to 59 in good health. The CDR3 coding sequence is TGTGCCAGCAGCTTACTGGGATCTGGGGCCAACGTCCTGACTTTC. Translating gives CASSLLGSGANVLTF.